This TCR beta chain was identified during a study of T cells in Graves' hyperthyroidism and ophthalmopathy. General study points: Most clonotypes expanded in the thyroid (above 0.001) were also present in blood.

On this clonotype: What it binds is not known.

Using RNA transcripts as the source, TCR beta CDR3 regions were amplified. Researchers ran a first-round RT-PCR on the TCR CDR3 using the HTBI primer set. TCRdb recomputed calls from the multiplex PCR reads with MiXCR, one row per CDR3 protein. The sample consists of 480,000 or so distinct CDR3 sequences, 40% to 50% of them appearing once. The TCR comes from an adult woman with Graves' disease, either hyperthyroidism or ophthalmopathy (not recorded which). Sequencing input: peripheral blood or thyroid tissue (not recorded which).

For the CDR3, the DNA is TGTGCCAGCAGGTCGGGGACTTCTTGGGCCAACGTCCTGACTTTC. Translation gives CASRSGTSWANVLTF. The chain combines TRBV7-2 with TRBJ2-6; D perhaps matches TRBD2 (6 bases). From germline, CDR1 is SGHTA and CDR2 FQGNSA. V was cut by 6 bases and J by 5 bases, with 14 bases left in between. The CDR3 has 15 amino acids. The full variable domain, its missing parts supplied by reference TRBV7-2 and TRBJ2-6, is GAGVSQSPSNKVTEKGKDVELRCDPISGHTALYWYRQSLGQGLEFLIYFQGNSAPDKSGLPSDRFSAERTGGSVSTLTIQRTQQEDSAVYLCASRSGTSWANVLTFGAGSRLTVL.